The sequence of this TCR beta chain was determined in a study of human T cells and chemical hapten exposure. Looking at the study overall: The study lasted roughly 26 weeks, and patients were dosed weekly with diphenylcyclopropenone on the scalp throughout. Per-sample TCR yield variability stemmed mainly from small pooled library volume differences.

Time point indicated: patch test 2, 6 weeks after DPC sensitization. Specified treatment: therapeutic diphenylcyclopropenone sensitization with weekly scalp DPC. Alopecia patients between 18 and 70 years old and suitable for DPC were used as donors. Blood, whole and unfractionated, served as the source for total RNA extraction. MiXCR, run by TCRdb on the RACE reads, gives a single entry per CDR3 protein. The sample gives roughly 120,000 distinct CDR3 sequences, roughly a tenth of which show up once; 3% to 4% is in the top ten. Between the trimmed V and J ends, which lost 3 bases and 2 bases, there was a span of 13 bases. Per germline, CDR1 SQVTM and CDR2 ANQGSEA. The CDR3 runs to 14 residues.

This chain uses TRBV29-1 with TRBJ1-2; D remains unclear. The specimen comprised whole blood, sampled in connection with sensitization to the hapten diphenylcyclopropenone (DPC). The sequence derives from a woman in her 40s with alopecia areata. Some clones in this sample may be carry-over from other donors' samples. The CDR3 nucleotides read TGCAGCGTTGATATCGTTGACACCAACTATGGCTACACCTTC. The encoded protein is CSVDIVDTNYGYTF.